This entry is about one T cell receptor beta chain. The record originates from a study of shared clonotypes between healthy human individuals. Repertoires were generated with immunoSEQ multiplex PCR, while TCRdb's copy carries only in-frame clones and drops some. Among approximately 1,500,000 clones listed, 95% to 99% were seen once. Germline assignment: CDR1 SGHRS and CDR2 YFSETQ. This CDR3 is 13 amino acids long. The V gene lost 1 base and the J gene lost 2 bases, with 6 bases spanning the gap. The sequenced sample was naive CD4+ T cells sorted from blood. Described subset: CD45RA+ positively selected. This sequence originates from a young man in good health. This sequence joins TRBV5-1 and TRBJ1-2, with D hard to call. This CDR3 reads CASSLPGNYGYTF. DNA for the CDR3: TGCGCCAGCAGCTTGCCGGGAAACTATGGCTACACCTTC.